This T cell receptor (beta chain) appears in the sequencing data of a study of Ad26.COV2.S vaccination and SARS-CoV-2 variants. Study-wide context: This donor came from the COV1001 trial of Ad26.COV2.S. Participants got Ad26.COV2.S intramuscularly, once or twice 56 days apart.

A remark on this clone: Its matching antigen is unknown.

Specified treatment: 15 to 20 received Ad26.COV2.S at low or high dose, single or two shots; about five received placebo; per-sample allocation not given. Sampling was done on day 63 after the first vaccine or placebo injection. Cohort 1b enrolled adults aged 18-55 years in Boston. Whole-study results and caveats: Following vaccination, spike-specific CD8+ and CD4+ T cell responses reportedly exhibited substantial breadth.

Germline-derived CDR1 and CDR2 are KGHSH and LQKENI. Unmatched junction bases numbered 15, after V lost 6 bases and J lost 5 bases. The CDR3 is 19 residues long. Here immunoSEQ multiplex PCR was the method, and the copy in TCRdb shows in-frame clones only, minus some. Here the sample spans roughly 700,000 clones, 80% to 90% being singletons. The sequences come from peripheral blood, collected in a trial of Ad26.COV2.S vaccine versus placebo. This sequence originates from a person aged 18-65 years who received the Ad26.COV2.S COVID-19 vaccine or a placebo. The chain employs TRBV18 and TRBJ2-2; 13 bases map to TRBD2. The CDR3 protein is CASSPYRTSGSGGTGELFF. DNA of the CDR3: TGTGCCAGCTCGCCCTACAGGACTAGCGGGAGTGGTGGTACCGGGGAGCTGTTTTTT.